This TCR beta chain derives from a study of Tregs in tolerant kidney transplant recipients. Germline CDR1 reads MGHRA; CDR2 reads YSYEKL. CDR3 size: 16 residues. V shed 11 bases and J shed 2 bases, with 24 bases lying between them. A note on this clone: Its antigen is still unknown.

Sequencing was performed with immunoSEQ multiplex PCR; in TCRdb, only in-frame clones are kept and a portion is missing. This table has fewer than 150,000 clones, roughly 92% appearing once. General study points: Findings come from small patient numbers and require larger validation.

This TCR was recovered from a human donor in good health. Sequencing was performed on CD4+ T cells from blood. The V gene is TRBV4-1, the J gene TRBJ2-5, with D perhaps TRBD1 (6 bases). This CDR3 reads CAPGDTPGTYQETQYF. The DNA of the CDR3 is TGCGCCCCCGGTGATACTCCAGGGACATATCAAGAGACCCAGTACTTC.